The next 13 T cell receptor beta chains were all read from a single sample in a study of T cells in Graves' hyperthyroidism and ophthalmopathy (dated by TCRdb to about 2019). Libraries were made using multiplex PCR. Instrument on record: Illumina HiSeq 2000. TCR beta CDR3 regions were amplified from RNA transcripts. The first round of RT-PCR for the TCR CDR3 was performed with the HTBI primer set and the Qiagen OneStep RT-PCR kit. Through fastp at Q25 and MiXCR, TCRdb rebuilt clones from the public reads, retaining in-frame beta chains. Rows with one shared CDR3 protein collapse into an entry with the most common genes and DNA. The sample records about 34,000 distinct CDR3 sequences, 45% to 55% of which are singletons. The top ten clones comprise 20% to 30% of the sample. The sample consisted of blood. These TCRs come from a woman aged 40 to 50 with Graves' ophthalmopathy.

By frequency in the sample, this clonotype is medium-sized. This rearrangement joins TRBV24-1 to TRBJ2-2, with 7 bases fitting TRBD2. After removal of 9 bases from V and 8 bases from J, the junction contained 8 bases not matched to a gene. This CDR3 has 13 residues. Germline lookup yields CDR1 KGHDR and CDR2 SFDVKD. The CDR3 loop reads CATSLRGSGELFF. Written as DNA, the CDR3 is TGTGCCACCTCCTTGCGGGGGTCGGGGGAGCTGTTTTTT.

This clonotype was observed many times. The V and J genes are TRBV5-6 and TRBJ1-5, with D hard to call. CDR3 length: 13 residues. Looked up from germline, CDR1 is SGHDT and CDR2 is YYEEEE. The V gene lost 0 bases and the J gene lost 3 bases, with 4 bases spanning the gap. This chain's CDR3 is CASSLGVNQPQHF. The CDR3 coding sequence is TGTGCCAGCAGCTTGGGAGTCAATCAGCCCCAGCATTTT.

This clonotype was detected ten times or more. The gene calls are TRBV7-2 and TRBJ2-2; TRBD2 matches at 11 bases. In germline, CDR1 is SGHTA, CDR2 FQGNSA. The CDR3 is 16 residues long. J was trimmed by 5 bases and V by 0 bases; bases with no gene match: 2. The CDR3 loop reads CASSLALAGGTGELFF. The CDR3 DNA sequence: TGTGCCAGCAGCTTAGCGCTAGCGGGAGGAACCGGGGAGCTGTTTTTT.

The chain has TRBV11-3 and TRBJ2-7; unclear D gene. The V gene lost 1 base and the J gene lost 1 base, with 8 bases spanning the gap. The CDR3 consists of 14 residues. Per germline, CDR1 SGHNT and CDR2 YENEEA. CDR3 protein: CASSLASSSYEQYF. CDR3 nucleotides: TGTGCCAGCAGCTTAGCTAGTTCTTCCTACGAGCAGTACTTC.

The rearrangement joins TRBV20-1 to TRBJ1-6, with D hard to call. This CDR3 comprises 14 residues. Trimming cost V 0 bases and J 7 bases, with 10 bases left between them. CDR1 is DFQATT and CDR2 is SNEGSKA in the germline V gene (reference sequence). CDR3 sequence reads: CSARDLGFNSPLHF. The CDR3 DNA follows: TGCAGTGCTAGAGACTTAGGGTTCAATTCACCCCTCCACTTT.

This clonotype has ten or more counts. The chain couples TRBV7-9 to TRBJ2-3; D might be TRBD2 (5 bases). The germline V gene has CDR1 SEHNR and CDR2 FQNEAQ (reference sequence). CDR3 length: 15 residues. V was shortened by 7 bases and J by 3 bases, with 17 bases between the two germline ends. As DNA, the CDR3 is TGTGCCAGCATTGGATCCGGGATCAAGACAGATACGCAGTATTTT. It translates to CASIGSGIKTDTQYF.

This clonotype was seen more than once but under ten times. The chain combines TRBV7-6 with TRBJ2-1; D is ambiguous. With 1 base removed from V and 7 bases from J, the gap between germline ends came to 5 bases. Germline-derived CDR1 and CDR2 are SGHVS and FNYEAQ. This CDR3 has 12 residues. The CDR3 DNA sequence: TGTGCCAGCAGCTTAGGGGAAAATGAGCAGTTCTTC. This translates into CASSLGENEQFF.

The rearrangement uses TRBV6-5 and TRBJ2-1; D is ambiguous. V was shortened by 6 bases and J by 6 bases, with 15 bases between the two germline ends. From germline, CDR1 is MNHEY and CDR2 SVGAGI. The CDR3 is made up of 14 amino acids. The CDR3 DNA is TGTGCCAGCAGCTACGACTCAGCCTGCAATGAGCAGTTCTTC. Translation gives CASSYDSACNEQFF.

The chain couples TRBV5-1 to TRBJ2-7; TRBD1 agrees at 9 bases. This CDR3 is built from 14 residues. V gave up 5 bases and J gave up 1 base; unmatched junction bases: 4. The germline V gene encodes CDR1 SGHRS and CDR2 YFSETQ. CDR3 DNA sequence: TGCGCCAGCAGAACGGACAGGGGATCCTACGAGCAGTACTTC. Residues: CASRTDRGSYEQYF.

The genes are TRBV29-1 and TRBJ2-7, with 10 nucleotides matching TRBD1. There are 14 residues in the CDR3. CDR1 SQVTM and CDR2 ANQGSEA come from the germline V gene. Trimming at V came to 3 bases and at J to 5 bases, leaving 7 bases not matched to a gene. The CDR3 DNA follows: TGCAGCGTTGAGGCCCGGGACAGGGGTGACGAGCAGTACTTC. It codes for CSVEARDRGDEQYF.

Notes on this clonotype: A read error is possible here, since a much larger clone lies one base away. The chain uses TRBV28 and TRBJ1-1; D not resolved. In germline, CDR1 is MDHEN, CDR2 SYDVKM. The ends were cut back, 11 bases at V and 1 base at J, with 8 bases in the middle. The CDR3 consists of 11 residues. CDR3 sequence reads: CACFSNTEAFF. CDR3 in DNA: TGTGCCTGTTTCTCGAACACTGAAGCTTTCTTT.

The V and J genes are TRBV25-1 and TRBJ2-7; 12 bases agree with TRBD2. The ends lost 4 bases at V and 4 bases at J; junction bases unmatched: 5. The CDR3 totals 15 residues. Germline values: CDR1 MGHDK, CDR2 SYGVNS. In nucleotides, the CDR3 is TGTGCCAGCAGTGTCGGACTAGCGGGATCGTACGAGCAGTACTTC. Protein: CASSVGLAGSYEQYF.

This clonotype was found many times. The chain uses TRBV6-1 and TRBJ2-7; D is perhaps TRBD1 (5 bases). CDR3 length: 15 residues. Germline CDR1 MNHNS, CDR2 SASEGT. The germline V and J ends were trimmed by 5 bases and 3 bases, with 17 bases remaining between them. The CDR3 reads CASSKGIQVSYEQYF. The CDR3, as DNA: TGTGCCAGCAGTAAGGGTATACAGGTTAGCTACGAGCAGTACTTC.